Below, 4 T cell receptor beta chains from the same sample are listed, as sequenced in a study of blood T cell repertoires in COVID-19. Profiling relied on immunoSEQ multiplex PCR, and the TCRdb table lists in-frame clones only, not all of them. The repertoire holds 40,000 to 55,000 clones, with under 85% as singletons. Sequencing was done on a sample of peripheral blood. These receptors were collected from a woman older than 75 with acute or convalescent COVID-19.

The chain recombines TRBV18 with TRBJ2-1; 7 bases line up with TRBD2. The V gene's germline CDR1 is KGHSH and CDR2 LQKENI. There are 16 residues in the CDR3. Trimming removed 3 bases from V and 4 bases from J; junction bases left unmatched: 9. CDR3: CASSPFGGSNYNEQFF. For the CDR3, the DNA is TGTGCCAGCTCACCTTTCGGCGGGAGTAATTACAATGAGCAGTTCTTC.

This clone occurred once. V gene TRBV3-1 (or the pseudogene TRBV3-2) combines with J gene TRBJ2-7; D not certain. With 1 base removed from V and 3 bases from J, the gap between germline ends came to 4 bases. The CDR3 totals 12 residues. Germline-derived CDR1 and CDR2 are LGHDT and YNNKEL (reference sequence). CDR3 in DNA: TGTGCCAGCAGCCAAGCGGGCTACGAGCAGTACTTC. It yields the protein CASSQAGYEQYF.

As to this clone: Other DNA sequences of this sample code for an identical CDR3. The gene calls are TRBV2 and TRBJ2-7; TRBD2 matches 7 bases. The CDR3 is 16 residues long. Germline lookup yields CDR1 SNHLY and CDR2 FYNNEI. J lost 0 bases, V lost 11 bases, and 16 bases had no gene match. CDR3 in amino acids: CASCGGERVGSYEQYF. CDR3 nucleotides: TGTGCCTCCTGTGGGGGGGAACGGGTGGGCTCCTACGAGCAGTACTTC.

V usage is TRBV5-4 and J usage is TRBJ1-6; 8 bases fit TRBD1. This CDR3 contains 14 residues. V shed 0 bases and J 7 bases; nucleotides not matched to a gene: 0. From germline, CDR1 is SGHNT and CDR2 YYREEE (reference sequence). The DNA for the CDR3 is TGTGCCAGCAGCTTGGACAGGGGGAATTCACCCCTCCACTTT. It is translated as CASSLDRGNSPLHF.